The present T cell receptor beta chain was sequenced within a study of CD8 T cells in ankylosing spondylitis. Findings of the study overall: Reported data indicate significant enrichment of disease-linked clones within matched ankylosing spondylitis synovial fluid. The study identified a TCR beta motif of several highly homologous variants that appeared characteristic of ankylosing spondylitis blood.

Trimming stripped 7 bases from V and 5 bases from J, with 14 bases between. This CDR3 spans 14 amino acids. Looked up from germline, CDR1 is SEHNR and CDR2 is FQNEAQ (reference sequence). This clonotype was detected many times. Its specificity is unknown. TCRdb redid the calling of the 5' RACE reads with MiXCR, one entry per CDR3 protein. The table includes 160,000 or so distinct CDR3 sequences, 9.8% detected once. The sample comprised blood, either unsorted or a sorted T cell fraction (not recorded which). The source of this sequence is a female donor with ankylosing spondylitis or in good health (not recorded which). This chain links TRBV7-9 with TRBJ2-2, with a weak D call TRBD1 (5 bases). CDR3: CASNRQGGTGELFF. In DNA, the CDR3 is TGTGCCAGCAACAGGCAGGGTGGAACCGGGGAGCTGTTTTTT.